The rows below give T cell receptor beta chains drawn from one sample of a study of T cells in Graves' hyperthyroidism and ophthalmopathy. TCRdb re-analysed the multiplex PCR reads in MiXCR, keeping a single row per CDR3 protein. Of about 250,000 distinct CDR3 sequences in the sample, over 20% were seen once. Input material: blood. The receptors come from a woman between 35 and 50 years old with Graves' ophthalmopathy. The CDR3 runs from the conserved cysteine through the conserved F or W. The D gene is left open where the match is weak. Clone size, where shown, is once, few, many, or a class for clones that have expanded.

D: TRBD1
size: many
V: TRBV25-1
J: TRBJ1-2
CDR3: CASSEGYRGFDGYTF
DNA: TGTGCCAGCAGTGAAGGGTACAGGGGGTTCGATGGCTACACCTTC

D: TRBD1
size: -
V: TRBV28
J: TRBJ2-5
CDR3: CASSFHRGRETQYF
DNA: TGTGCCAGCAGTTTTCACAGGGGGCGGGAGACCCAGTACTTC

D: -
size: -
V: TRBV12-3/TRBV12-4
J: TRBJ1-2
CDR3: CASSPGGLDGYTF
DNA: TGTGCCAGCAGCCCCGGGGGGTTGGATGGCTACACCTTC

D: -
size: -
V: TRBV3-1
J: TRBJ1-5
CDR3: CASSQVAGLSNQPQHF
DNA: TGTGCCAGCAGCCAAGTGGCGGGGCTTAGCAATCAGCCCCAGCATTTT

D: -
size: -
V: TRBV3-1
J: TRBJ1-3
CDR3: CASSPSGFSGNTIYF
DNA: TGTGCCAGCAGCCCGTCGGGGTTTTCTGGAAACACCATATATTTT

D: TRBD2
size: many
V: TRBV11-2
J: TRBJ2-7
CDR3: CASSLVRTSGNKYEQYF
DNA: TGTGCCAGCAGCTTAGTAAGGACTAGCGGGAATAAGTACGAGCAGTACTTC

D: TRBD2
size: many
V: TRBV5-1
J: TRBJ2-4
CDR3: CASSLGAAGDKNIQYF
DNA: TGCGCCAGCAGCTTGGGGGCGGCGGGAGACAAAAACATTCAGTACTTC

D: -
size: -
V: TRBV2
J: TRBJ1-2
CDR3: CASRRIGYGYTF
DNA: TGTGCCAGCAGGAGGATTGGGTATGGCTACACCTTC

D: -
size: many
V: TRBV11-1
J: TRBJ1-2
CDR3: CASSAVEKGYTF
DNA: TGTGCCAGCAGCGCAGTGGAGAAGGGCTACACCTTC

D: -
size: -
V: TRBV4-1
J: TRBJ2-2
CDR3: CASSRVADLGTGELFF
DNA: TGCGCCAGCAGCCGCGTGGCTGACCTAGGTACCGGGGAGCTGTTTTTT

D: -
size: many
V: TRBV28
J: TRBJ1-1
CDR3: CASISNTEAFF
DNA: TGTGCCAGCATCTCCAACACTGAAGCTTTCTTT

D: -
size: many
V: TRBV6-5
J: TRBJ2-2
CDR3: CASSPAQGGIGELFF
DNA: TGTGCCAGCAGCCCAGCTCAGGGGGGGATCGGGGAGCTGTTTTTT

D: -
size: many
V: TRBV12-3/TRBV12-4
J: TRBJ1-5
CDR3: CASSLLGGANQPQHF
DNA: TGTGCCAGCAGCTTACTCGGGGGGGCCAATCAGCCCCAGCATTTT

D: -
size: many
V: TRBV6-4
J: TRBJ1-1
CDR3: CASSTRSWNTEAFF
DNA: TGTGCCAGCAGCACACGGTCATGGAACACTGAAGCTTTCTTT

D: TRBD2
size: -
V: TRBV2
J: TRBJ2-2
CDR3: CASSGTSGRVVTGELFF
DNA: TGTGCCAGCAGTGGGACTAGCGGGAGGGTGGTCACCGGGGAGCTGTTTTTT

D: -
size: many
V: TRBV28
J: TRBJ2-7
CDR3: CASSLWAYEQYF
DNA: TGTGCCAGCAGCCTTTGGGCTTACGAGCAGTACTTC

D: -
size: many
V: TRBV20-1
J: TRBJ2-5
CDR3: CSARDFWGEGQETQYF
DNA: TGCAGTGCTAGAGATTTCTGGGGCGAGGGCCAAGAGACCCAGTACTTC

D: -
size: medium-sized
V: TRBV6-5
J: TRBJ2-5
CDR3: CASSNGGAVTQYF
DNA: TGTGCCAGCAGTAACGGGGGCGCGGTTACCCAGTACTTC

D: -
size: many
V: TRBV3-1
J: TRBJ1-6
CDR3: CASRQQGYNSPLHF
DNA: TGTGCCAGCCGACAACAGGGTTATAATTCACCCCTCCACTTT

D: -
size: many
V: TRBV7-9
J: TRBJ1-1
CDR3: CASSFEAGTEAFF
DNA: TGTGCCAGCAGCTTCGAGGCAGGTACTGAAGCTTTCTTT

D: -
size: -
V: TRBV12-3/TRBV12-4
J: TRBJ1-2
CDR3: CASSTTGVYGYTF
DNA: TGTGCCAGCAGCACAACAGGCGTCTATGGCTACACCTTC

D: -
size: -
V: TRBV29-1
J: TRBJ2-5
CDR3: CSVSLAQETQYF
DNA: TGCAGCGTCTCACTAGCCCAAGAGACCCAGTACTTC

D: TRBD2
size: -
V: TRBV20-1
J: TRBJ2-7
CDR3: CSARVGLAGEQYF
DNA: TGCAGTGCTAGAGTGGGACTAGCGGGGGAGCAGTACTTC

D: TRBD1
size: -
V: TRBV6-1
J: TRBJ1-2
CDR3: CASRTSGQGDGYTF
DNA: TGTGCCAGCAGAACATCGGGACAGGGAGATGGCTACACCTTC

D: -
size: -
V: TRBV9
J: TRBJ1-2
CDR3: CASSFQTGVNYGYTF
DNA: TGTGCCAGCAGCTTCCAGACAGGAGTAAACTATGGCTACACCTTC

D: -
size: many
V: TRBV2
J: TRBJ2-1
CDR3: CARDRYNEQFF
DNA: TGTGCCAGAGACAGGTACAATGAGCAGTTCTTC

D: -
size: -
V: TRBV30
J: TRBJ2-7
CDR3: CAWSVARTYEQYF
DNA: TGTGCCTGGAGTGTAGCACGAACCTACGAGCAGTACTTC

D: -
size: -
V: TRBV5-1
J: TRBJ2-4
CDR3: CASSLGQTAKNIQYF
DNA: TGCGCCAGCAGCTTGGGCCAGACCGCCAAAAACATTCAGTACTTC

D: -
size: many
V: TRBV2
J: TRBJ2-7
CDR3: CASSGGQGLSYEQYF
DNA: TGTGCCAGCAGTGGAGGGCAGGGGCTTTCCTACGAGCAGTACTTC

D: TRBD2
size: many
V: TRBV9
J: TRBJ2-7
CDR3: CASSPIGGSHYEQYF
DNA: TGTGCCAGCAGCCCCATCGGCGGGAGCCACTACGAGCAGTACTTC

D: -
size: many
V: TRBV30
J: TRBJ2-7
CDR3: CAWSVTAKGTEQYF
DNA: TGTGCCTGGAGTGTAACGGCGAAGGGCACCGAGCAGTACTTC

D: -
size: many
V: TRBV27
J: TRBJ2-7
CDR3: CASRQRNSYEQYF
DNA: TGTGCCAGCAGACAACGGAACTCCTACGAGCAGTACTTC

D: -
size: many
V: TRBV3-1
J: TRBJ1-1
CDR3: CASSQARRAGQAFF
DNA: TGTGCCAGCAGCCAAGCCCGCAGGGCCGGCCAAGCTTTCTTT

D: -
size: many
V: TRBV20-1
J: TRBJ2-7
CDR3: CSARESVAGAFYEQYF
DNA: TGCAGTGCTAGAGAGAGTGTGGCGGGGGCTTTCTACGAGCAGTACTTC

D: -
size: many
V: TRBV29-1
J: TRBJ2-5
CDR3: CSVVSELETQYF
DNA: TGCAGCGTTGTTTCCGAGCTCGAGACCCAGTACTTC

D: -
size: few
V: TRBV28
J: TRBJ2-5
CDR3: CASSPNKRGFQETQYF
DNA: TGTGCCAGCAGTCCAAACAAGAGGGGGTTCCAAGAGACCCAGTACTTC

D: TRBD2
size: many
V: TRBV24-1
J: TRBJ2-2
CDR3: CATSDFGTTNTGELFF
DNA: TGTGCCACCAGTGATTTTGGGACTACGAACACCGGGGAGCTGTTTTTT

D: -
size: many
V: TRBV28
J: TRBJ1-5
CDR3: CASSFWIPFRYSNQPQHF
DNA: TGTGCCAGCAGTTTTTGGATCCCCTTCCGCTATAGCAATCAGCCCCAGCATTTT

D: -
size: many
V: TRBV7-9
J: TRBJ2-5
CDR3: CASSLRGDRETQYF
DNA: TGTGCCAGCAGCTTGAGGGGGGACAGAGAGACCCAGTACTTC

D: TRBD1
size: many
V: TRBV4-2
J: TRBJ2-5
CDR3: CASSQEPGGGETQYF
DNA: TGTGCCAGCAGCCAAGAGCCAGGGGGCGGAGAGACCCAGTACTTC

D: -
size: many
V: TRBV7-2
J: TRBJ2-7
CDR3: CASSLARSRNYEQYF
DNA: TGTGCCAGCAGCTTAGCGCGGTCCAGAAACTACGAGCAGTACTTC

D: TRBD1
size: many
V: TRBV6-1
J: TRBJ1-1
CDR3: CASSDVGTGAEAFF
DNA: TGTGCCAGCAGTGACGTAGGGACAGGGGCTGAAGCTTTCTTT

D: -
size: many
V: TRBV5-1
J: TRBJ2-7
CDR3: CASSLRSGYEQYF
DNA: TGCGCCAGCAGCTTGCGAAGTGGCTACGAGCAGTACTTC

D: -
size: few
V: TRBV12-3/TRBV12-4
J: TRBJ1-2
CDR3: CASILVRGGYNF
DNA: TGTGCCAGCATTTTAGTTAGGGGCGGCTACAACTTC

D: TRBD2
size: medium-sized
V: TRBV7-8
J: TRBJ2-7
CDR3: CASSSSGGSYEQYF
DNA: TGTGCCAGCAGCTCTAGCGGGGGATCCTACGAGCAGTACTTC

D: TRBD1
size: many
V: TRBV6-5
J: TRBJ1-6
CDR3: CASSYHRGKVSPLHF
DNA: TGTGCCAGCAGTTACCACAGGGGAAAGGTTTCACCCCTCCACTTT

D: TRBD1
size: -
V: TRBV28
J: TRBJ1-1
CDR3: CASSLNRGQAFF
DNA: TGTGCCAGCAGTTTAAACAGGGGGCAAGCTTTCTTT

D: -
size: many
V: TRBV30
J: TRBJ1-3
CDR3: CAWSVIGNTIYF
DNA: TGTGCCTGGAGTGTAATAGGGAACACCATATATTTT

D: TRBD1
size: many
V: TRBV6-1
J: TRBJ2-7
CDR3: CASSALGTGDYEQYF
DNA: TGTGCCAGCAGTGCCTTGGGGACAGGAGACTACGAGCAGTACTTC

D: -
size: many
V: TRBV6-1
J: TRBJ1-1
CDR3: CASRPDRTTEAFF
DNA: TGTGCCAGCAGACCCGACCGGACCACTGAAGCTTTCTTT

D: -
size: -
V: TRBV6-2/TRBV6-3
J: TRBJ2-7
CDR3: CASSAYRISYEQYF
DNA: TGTGCCAGCTCCGCCTACCGAATTTCCTACGAGCAGTACTTC

D: -
size: -
V: TRBV15
J: TRBJ1-5
CDR3: CATSRDTGHPNQPQHF
DNA: TGTGCCACCAGCAGAGATACGGGACACCCCAATCAGCCCCAGCATTTT

D: -
size: -
V: TRBV11-1
J: TRBJ1-1
CDR3: CASILSVNRVANTEAFF
DNA: TGTGCCAGCATCTTATCCGTTAACAGGGTGGCGAACACTGAAGCTTTCTTT

D: -
size: few
V: TRBV5-4
J: TRBJ2-5
CDR3: CASSRGGAWETQYF
DNA: TGTGCCAGCAGCCGTGGGGGGGCATGGGAGACCCAGTACTTC

D: TRBD1
size: -
V: TRBV6-2/TRBV6-3
J: TRBJ2-7
CDR3: CASRNRDRGVYEQYF
DNA: TGTGCCAGCAGAAACCGGGACAGGGGAGTCTACGAGCAGTACTTC

D: TRBD2
size: many
V: TRBV7-2
J: TRBJ2-4
CDR3: CASSLASRRELINIQYF
DNA: TGTGCCAGCAGCTTAGCTTCGAGGCGGGAGTTGATAAACATTCAGTACTTC

D: -
size: many
V: TRBV2
J: TRBJ1-5
CDR3: CATALGAGNQPQHF
DNA: TGTGCCACCGCCCTCGGGGCAGGCAATCAGCCCCAGCATTTT